The rows below give T cell receptor beta chains drawn from one sample of a study of a mutant IDH1 vaccine in newly diagnosed glioma. Here immunoSEQ multiplex PCR was the method, and the copy in TCRdb shows in-frame clones only, minus some. The table has about 35,000 clones, roughly nine tenths seen once. The source was PBMCs, collected from a glioma patient treated with radiotherapy, temozolomide or both. These TCRs come from a woman in her 40s with glioma. Both conserved end residues are part of each CDR3. Fields, in order: J gene, V gene, D gene, clone size, CDR3 DNA, CDR3 protein. The D gene is left open where the match is weak. Not every row has a clone size; where given, it reads once, few, many or a size class.

J gene: TRBJ1-1
V gene: TRBV5-1
D gene: -
clone size: -
CDR3 DNA: TGCGCCAGCAGCTCGACAGCGAACACTGAAGCTTTCTTT
CDR3 protein: CASSSTANTEAFF

J gene: TRBJ2-1
V gene: TRBV18
D gene: -
clone size: -
CDR3 DNA: TGTGCCAGCTCACCACCTTTTAGCCTAGAGCAGTTCTTC
CDR3 protein: CASSPPFSLEQFF

J gene: TRBJ2-5
V gene: TRBV7-9
D gene: TRBD2
clone size: -
CDR3 DNA: TGTGCCAGCAGCTACCCAGGACTAGCGGGGGGCCGAGAGACCCAGTACTTC
CDR3 protein: CASSYPGLAGGRETQYF

J gene: TRBJ2-5
V gene: TRBV6-1
D gene: TRBD2
clone size: -
CDR3 DNA: TGTGCCACCGCTAGCGGGGAGTATGAGACCCAGTACTTC
CDR3 protein: CATASGEYETQYF

J gene: TRBJ1-6
V gene: TRBV19
D gene: -
clone size: -
CDR3 DNA: TGTGCCAGTAGTATAGTTCTCGGCAGGATCAATTCACCCCTCCACTTT
CDR3 protein: CASSIVLGRINSPLHF

J gene: TRBJ2-7
V gene: TRBV7-8
D gene: -
clone size: -
CDR3 DNA: TGTGCCAGCAGCCCTGGGTTTACCGCCTACGAGCAGTACTTC
CDR3 protein: CASSPGFTAYEQYF

J gene: TRBJ1-5
V gene: TRBV4-1
D gene: -
clone size: once
CDR3 DNA: TGCGCCAGCAGCCAAGGGTACGGGTTGGACACGGGACAGCCCCAGCATTTT
CDR3 protein: CASSQGYGLDTGQPQHF

J gene: TRBJ2-7
V gene: TRBV14
D gene: TRBD2
clone size: -
CDR3 DNA: TGTGCCAGCAGCCTTAGGCGGAGCGGGATGGGCTACGAGCAGTACTTC
CDR3 protein: CASSLRRSGMGYEQYF

J gene: TRBJ1-1
V gene: TRBV25-1
D gene: -
clone size: -
CDR3 DNA: TGTGCCAGCAGTGGTGACAGGAACACTGAAGCTTTCTTT
CDR3 protein: CASSGDRNTEAFF

J gene: TRBJ2-5
V gene: TRBV6-5
D gene: TRBD2
clone size: -
CDR3 DNA: TGTGCCAGCAGGCGGACTAGCGGGGCCCAAGAGACCCAGTACTTC
CDR3 protein: CASRRTSGAQETQYF

J gene: TRBJ2-7
V gene: TRBV29-1
D gene: -
clone size: -
CDR3 DNA: TGCAGCGTTGTTATTCTTCAGTCCGGCTACGAGCAGTACTTC
CDR3 protein: CSVVILQSGYEQYF

J gene: TRBJ2-6
V gene: TRBV19
D gene: -
clone size: -
CDR3 DNA: TGTGCCAGTAGTATCCGGAGCTCTGGGGCCAACGTCCTGACTTTC
CDR3 protein: CASSIRSSGANVLTF

J gene: TRBJ2-5
V gene: TRBV5-1
D gene: -
clone size: -
CDR3 DNA: TGCGCCAGCAGCACCCAAGAGACCCAGTACTTC
CDR3 protein: CASSTQETQYF

J gene: TRBJ2-7
V gene: TRBV28
D gene: -
clone size: -
CDR3 DNA: TGTGCCAGCAGTCCCTTCACCGCTTCGGGGGAGTACTTC
CDR3 protein: CASSPFTASGEYF

J gene: TRBJ1-1
V gene: TRBV30
D gene: -
clone size: -
CDR3 DNA: TGTGCCTGGAGTGTAACCCCCCCCCATAGGGCGGCTTTCTTT
CDR3 protein: CAWSVTPPHRAAFF

J gene: TRBJ1-6
V gene: TRBV9
D gene: -
clone size: -
CDR3 DNA: TGTGCCAGCACTGGGGGCATAGATAATTCACCCCTCCACTTT
CDR3 protein: CASTGGIDNSPLHF

J gene: TRBJ2-5
V gene: TRBV29-1
D gene: -
clone size: -
CDR3 DNA: TGCAGCGTCCGCGCGTTAGGACAGCCAGAGACCCAGTACTTC
CDR3 protein: CSVRALGQPETQYF

J gene: TRBJ1-2
V gene: TRBV27
D gene: TRBD1
clone size: -
CDR3 DNA: TGTGCCAGCAAACCCACAGGGGTCTATGGCTACACCTTC
CDR3 protein: CASKPTGVYGYTF

J gene: TRBJ2-1
V gene: TRBV19
D gene: -
clone size: -
CDR3 DNA: TGTGCCAGTAATAAATACTACAATGAGCAGTTCTTC
CDR3 protein: CASNKYYNEQFF

J gene: TRBJ1-4
V gene: TRBV18
D gene: -
clone size: -
CDR3 DNA: TGTGCCAGCTCACGACAGGTCAATGAAAAACTGTTTTTT
CDR3 protein: CASSRQVNEKLFF

J gene: TRBJ2-6
V gene: TRBV18
D gene: -
clone size: -
CDR3 DNA: TGTGCCAGCTCACCTACCAGCGAGTCTGGGGCCAACGTCCTGACTTTC
CDR3 protein: CASSPTSESGANVLTF

J gene: TRBJ2-7
V gene: TRBV19
D gene: -
clone size: -
CDR3 DNA: TGTGCCAGTAGTCCGGCATCCCCCTACGAGCAGTACTTC
CDR3 protein: CASSPASPYEQYF

J gene: TRBJ2-5
V gene: TRBV5-1
D gene: TRBD1
clone size: -
CDR3 DNA: TGCGCCAGCAGCCGGGGGACAGGGGGCGCGGAGACCCAGTACTTC
CDR3 protein: CASSRGTGGAETQYF

J gene: TRBJ1-5
V gene: TRBV2
D gene: TRBD1
clone size: -
CDR3 DNA: TGTGCCAGCAGCGTACAGGGGGCTCAGCCCCAGCATTTT
CDR3 protein: CASSVQGAQPQHF

J gene: TRBJ1-4
V gene: TRBV6-6
D gene: -
clone size: -
CDR3 DNA: TGTGCCAGCATCTCAGTAGAGGGAGAAAAACTGTTTTTT
CDR3 protein: CASISVEGEKLFF

J gene: TRBJ2-3
V gene: TRBV4-1
D gene: TRBD2
clone size: -
CDR3 DNA: TGCGCCAGCAGCCAAGATGTTCGGGGGGGCCCCCGAGATACGCAGTATTTT
CDR3 protein: CASSQDVRGGPRDTQYF

J gene: TRBJ1-2
V gene: TRBV19
D gene: -
clone size: -
CDR3 DNA: TGTGCCAGTACCTCCACGGAAGGGGTCTATGGCTACACCTTC
CDR3 protein: CASTSTEGVYGYTF

J gene: TRBJ1-5
V gene: TRBV29-1
D gene: TRBD1
clone size: -
CDR3 DNA: TGCAGCGTTGAGAAGACAGGGGACCAGCCCCAGCATTTT
CDR3 protein: CSVEKTGDQPQHF

J gene: TRBJ1-6
V gene: TRBV27
D gene: -
clone size: -
CDR3 DNA: TGTGCCAGCGGGTCCTACAGGGCCTATAATTCACCCCTCCACTTT
CDR3 protein: CASGSYRAYNSPLHF

J gene: TRBJ2-2
V gene: TRBV19
D gene: -
clone size: -
CDR3 DNA: TGTGCCAGTAGGAAGACAGCCGCGAACACCGGGGAGCTGTTTTTT
CDR3 protein: CASRKTAANTGELFF

J gene: TRBJ2-6
V gene: TRBV6-1
D gene: TRBD1
clone size: -
CDR3 DNA: TGTGCCAGCAGTGACCGGGACAGGGGCTCTGGGGCCAACGTCCTGACTTTC
CDR3 protein: CASSDRDRGSGANVLTF

J gene: TRBJ2-7
V gene: TRBV15
D gene: TRBD2
clone size: -
CDR3 DNA: TGTGCCACCAGCACGTCTAGCGGGAGGAATTACTACGAGCAGTACTTC
CDR3 protein: CATSTSSGRNYYEQYF

J gene: TRBJ2-3
V gene: TRBV4-1
D gene: -
clone size: -
CDR3 DNA: TGCGCCAGCAGCCAAGATAGGGGCCGGGATACGCAGTATTTT
CDR3 protein: CASSQDRGRDTQYF

J gene: TRBJ2-2
V gene: TRBV5-1
D gene: TRBD2
clone size: -
CDR3 DNA: TGCGCCAGCAGCTTCCCGGGCGGGAGGACCACCGGGGAGCTGTTTTTT
CDR3 protein: CASSFPGGRTTGELFF

J gene: TRBJ2-7
V gene: TRBV4-2
D gene: -
clone size: -
CDR3 DNA: TGTGCCAGCAGCCAATATGGGTCAAAAGGGGTAGTTTACGAGCAGTACTTC
CDR3 protein: CASSQYGSKGVVYEQYF

J gene: TRBJ1-2
V gene: TRBV10-2
D gene: -
clone size: few
CDR3 DNA: TGCGCCAGCAGTTCCGACAGGAGCTATGGCTACACCTTC
CDR3 protein: CASSSDRSYGYTF

J gene: TRBJ2-2
V gene: TRBV5-4
D gene: -
clone size: -
CDR3 DNA: TGTGCCAGCAGCTTGGGTGCCCTATTCACCGGGGAGCTGTTTTTT
CDR3 protein: CASSLGALFTGELFF

J gene: TRBJ2-2
V gene: TRBV30
D gene: -
clone size: few
CDR3 DNA: TGTGCCTGCCAAGGGGGGGAAAGGGCCACCGGGGAGCTGTTTTTT
CDR3 protein: CACQGGERATGELFF

J gene: TRBJ2-1
V gene: TRBV6-1
D gene: TRBD2
clone size: -
CDR3 DNA: TGTGCCAGCAGTAGTCCCGGGACTAGCAATGAGCAGTTCTTC
CDR3 protein: CASSSPGTSNEQFF

J gene: TRBJ1-2
V gene: TRBV6-1
D gene: -
clone size: once
CDR3 DNA: TGTGCCAGCAGTGAAGCCCACCGGGATACCCTCTATGGCTACACCTTC
CDR3 protein: CASSEAHRDTLYGYTF

J gene: TRBJ1-1
V gene: TRBV2
D gene: -
clone size: -
CDR3 DNA: TGTGCCAGCAACAGGCGGGGGACTGAAGCTTTCTTT
CDR3 protein: CASNRRGTEAFF

J gene: TRBJ2-7
V gene: TRBV30
D gene: -
clone size: -
CDR3 DNA: TGTGCCTGCCGCAGGGAGCCCCGGGAGCAGTACTTC
CDR3 protein: CACRREPREQYF

J gene: TRBJ1-4
V gene: TRBV5-1
D gene: -
clone size: -
CDR3 DNA: TGCGCCAGCAGCAACGAAGGTGTGGGGGAAAAACTGTTTTTT
CDR3 protein: CASSNEGVGEKLFF

J gene: TRBJ2-5
V gene: TRBV7-9
D gene: TRBD1
clone size: -
CDR3 DNA: TGTGCCAGCAGCTTAAGGGACAGGGAGAGAGAGACCCAGTACTTC
CDR3 protein: CASSLRDRERETQYF

J gene: TRBJ2-7
V gene: TRBV4-2
D gene: TRBD2
clone size: once
CDR3 DNA: TGTGCCAGCAGCCAAGTTTTCGAAGGGGAGGGGCCAAGGAGTTACGAGCAGTACTTC
CDR3 protein: CASSQVFEGEGPRSYEQYF

J gene: TRBJ1-5
V gene: TRBV7-8
D gene: -
clone size: few
CDR3 DNA: TGTGCCAGCAGCATTTTCGTAGAACCGAATCAGCCCCAGCATTTT
CDR3 protein: CASSIFVEPNQPQHF

J gene: TRBJ1-3
V gene: TRBV11-2
D gene: -
clone size: -
CDR3 DNA: TGTGCCAGCAGCCCCAGAGGGGTTAGGACCTCTGGAAACACCATATATTTT
CDR3 protein: CASSPRGVRTSGNTIYF

J gene: TRBJ2-7
V gene: TRBV5-5
D gene: -
clone size: -
CDR3 DNA: TGTGCCAGCACTCAGACAGCGAGCTCCTACGAGCAGTACTTC
CDR3 protein: CASTQTASSYEQYF

J gene: TRBJ2-3
V gene: TRBV6-9
D gene: -
clone size: once
CDR3 DNA: TGTGCCAGCAGTTATCTGAACAGTTATGAAGATACGCAGTATTTT
CDR3 protein: CASSYLNSYEDTQYF

J gene: TRBJ1-1
V gene: TRBV11-3
D gene: -
clone size: -
CDR3 DNA: TGTGCCAGCAGCTATTCAGGGACCGAAGCTTTCTTT
CDR3 protein: CASSYSGTEAFF

J gene: TRBJ1-4
V gene: TRBV5-1
D gene: -
clone size: -
CDR3 DNA: TGCGCCAGCAGCTTGGTGGGTCCAACTAATGAAAAACTGTTTTTT
CDR3 protein: CASSLVGPTNEKLFF

J gene: TRBJ1-2
V gene: TRBV28
D gene: -
clone size: -
CDR3 DNA: TGTGCCAGCAGGCCGACAGTTGGCGGCTACACCTTC
CDR3 protein: CASRPTVGGYTF

J gene: TRBJ2-5
V gene: TRBV6-1
D gene: TRBD2
clone size: -
CDR3 DNA: TGTGCCAGCGGGGGACTAGCGTTTCAAGAGACCCAGTACTTC
CDR3 protein: CASGGLAFQETQYF

J gene: TRBJ2-7
V gene: TRBV4-2
D gene: TRBD2
clone size: -
CDR3 DNA: TGTGCCAGCAGCCAAGAAGGGAGCGGGAGGGGCGAGCAGTACTTC
CDR3 protein: CASSQEGSGRGEQYF